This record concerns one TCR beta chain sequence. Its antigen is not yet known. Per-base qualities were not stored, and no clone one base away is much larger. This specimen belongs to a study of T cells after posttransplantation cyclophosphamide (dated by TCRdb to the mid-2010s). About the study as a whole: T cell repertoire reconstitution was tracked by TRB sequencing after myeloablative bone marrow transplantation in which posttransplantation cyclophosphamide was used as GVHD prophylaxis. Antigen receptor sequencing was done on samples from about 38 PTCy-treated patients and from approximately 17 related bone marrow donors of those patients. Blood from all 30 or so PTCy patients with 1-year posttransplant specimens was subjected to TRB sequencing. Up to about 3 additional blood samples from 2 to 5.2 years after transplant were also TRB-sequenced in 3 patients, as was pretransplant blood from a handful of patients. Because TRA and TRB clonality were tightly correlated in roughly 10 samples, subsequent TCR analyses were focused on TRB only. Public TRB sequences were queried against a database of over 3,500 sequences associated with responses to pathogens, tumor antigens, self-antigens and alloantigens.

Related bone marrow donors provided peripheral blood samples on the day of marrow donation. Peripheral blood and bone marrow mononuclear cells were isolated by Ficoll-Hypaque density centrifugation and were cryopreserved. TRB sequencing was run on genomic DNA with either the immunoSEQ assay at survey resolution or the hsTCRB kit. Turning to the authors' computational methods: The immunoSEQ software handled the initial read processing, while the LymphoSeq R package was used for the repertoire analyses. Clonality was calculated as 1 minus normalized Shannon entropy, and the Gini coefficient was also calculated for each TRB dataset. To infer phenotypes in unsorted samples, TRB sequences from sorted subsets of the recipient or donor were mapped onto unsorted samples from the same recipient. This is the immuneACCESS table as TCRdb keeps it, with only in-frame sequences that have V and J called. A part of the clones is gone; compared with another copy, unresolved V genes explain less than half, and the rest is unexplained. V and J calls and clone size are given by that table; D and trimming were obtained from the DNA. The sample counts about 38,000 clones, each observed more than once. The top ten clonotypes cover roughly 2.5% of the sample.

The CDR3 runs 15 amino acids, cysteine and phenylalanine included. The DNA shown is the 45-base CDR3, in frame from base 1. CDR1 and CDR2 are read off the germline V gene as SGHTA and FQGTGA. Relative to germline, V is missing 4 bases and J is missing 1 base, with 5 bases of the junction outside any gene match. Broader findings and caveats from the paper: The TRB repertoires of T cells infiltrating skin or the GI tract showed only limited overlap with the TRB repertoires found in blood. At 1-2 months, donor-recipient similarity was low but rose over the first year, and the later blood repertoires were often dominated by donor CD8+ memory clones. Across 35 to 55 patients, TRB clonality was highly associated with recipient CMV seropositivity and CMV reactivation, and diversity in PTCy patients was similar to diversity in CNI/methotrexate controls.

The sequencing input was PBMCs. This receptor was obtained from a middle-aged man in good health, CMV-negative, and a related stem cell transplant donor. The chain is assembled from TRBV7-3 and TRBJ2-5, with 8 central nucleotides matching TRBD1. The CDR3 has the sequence CASSSGGQVQETQYF. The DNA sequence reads TGTGCCAGCAGCTCAGGGGGACAGGTCCAAGAGACCCAGTACTTC.